Sequencing of this TCR beta chain was carried out in a study of blood T cell repertoires in COVID-19. Study as a whole: Researchers got acute and convalescent COVID-19 samples from the United States, Italy and Spain. In each case, the material was cDNA or gDNA derived from T cells, B-cell-depleted T cells, or PBMCs.

Generated by immunoSEQ multiplex PCR, the TCRdb table keeps only in-frame clones and is missing some. The sample has around 150,000 clones, roughly nine tenths seen once. The V end was cut by 0 bases, the J end by 5 bases, with 9 bases between. This CDR3 has 14 amino acids. This receptor was obtained from a man aged 60-69 years with active or convalescent COVID-19. Sample: peripheral blood. The chain couples TRBV5-3 to TRBJ2-1, with a possible D match to TRBD1 (5 bases). TRBV5-3 is annotated as an ORF whose role is uncertain. The CDR3 loop reads CARSLVQGHNEQFF. The CDR3 bases are TGTGCCAGAAGCTTGGTCCAGGGCCACAATGAGCAGTTCTTC.